This entry concerns a single T cell receptor (beta chain). This clone's antigen is unknown. Base quality data are lacking; no much larger clone is found one base away. These data originate in a study of early T cells in non-severe SARS-CoV-2 infection (dated by TCRdb to about 2021). Background for the entire study: TCR sequencing used bulk RNA from unsorted whole blood, so alpha and beta chains could not be paired. The research as a whole found: VDJdb matching was skewed toward anti-spike CD8 responses and likely underestimated virus-specific expansions by missing private and CD4 specificities.

The study was a case-control design nested within a healthcare worker cohort in London, UK, with weekly nasopharyngeal swab PCR tests and blood sampling. Healthcare workers were enrolled in the week of the UK lockdown, from 23 to 31 March 2020, and were followed every week for up to roughly 15 weeks. The method was 5' RACE. Sequenced using a NextSeq 500. The TCR library protocol attached unique molecular identifiers to individual cDNA molecules to correct for sequencing error and PCR bias. Both TCR alpha and beta chains were sequenced, and tight co-correlation was observed between alpha and beta sequence abundances in each sample. For the original study's pipeline: Decombinator V4 was used to perform V gene, J gene and CDR3 annotation of TCR sequences. Expanded TCRs were defined as changing significantly between any two time points under a Poisson model with p below 0.0001. TCR abundances were normalised to the total number of TCRs sequenced in each sample and reported as counts per million. TRAV1-2 paired with TRAJ12, TRAJ20 or TRAJ33 defined MAIT TCRs, while TRAV10 paired with TRAJ18 defined iNKT TCRs. A search of VDJdb, accessed on 1 November 2021, was run for TCRs annotated to CMV, EBV and SARS-CoV-2, with TCRs annotated for multiple antigens excluded. Clones were called with MiXCR by TCRdb after fastp trimmed the public reads at Q25, and only in-frame beta chains were retained. CDR3 protein sequences are deduplicated, and each keeps its most common genes and DNA. The V and J calls and clone size are TCRdb's, not the authors'. This sample comprises approximately 26,000 distinct CDR3 sequences, 4.2% of them detected only once. The ten largest clonotypes hold about 4.6% of the sample.

CDR1 and CDR2 are drawn from the germline V gene (reference sequence): LNHDA, SQIVND. The CDR3 sequence holds 14 residues, the cysteine and phenylalanine included. This entry keeps only the CDR3 DNA: 42 bases, framed from base 1. Relative to germline, V is 4 bases shorter and J is 2 bases shorter, with 10 bases between their ends. The chain couples TRBV19 to TRBJ2-3; the D gene assignment is ambiguous. This receptor was identified in an adult who was a healthcare worker with PCR-confirmed SARS-CoV-2 infection or an uninfected control (not recorded which). Sequencing was performed on whole blood. The CDR3 protein is CASSRDGPTDTQYF. The DNA is as follows: TGTGCCAGTAGTAGGGATGGTCCCACAGATACGCAGTATTTT.